Shown below are 24 T cell receptor beta chains from a single sample sequenced in a study of T cell repertoires in cytomegalovirus infection. Each CDR3 protein is one row after TCRdb ran MiXCR on the reads. In the table there are about 500,000 distinct CDR3 sequences, more than 30% of which are singletons. These receptors have no identified antigens. The specimen was cultured PBMCs, collected from culture after CMV antigen stimulation. The source is a human donor in good health (CMV status not recorded). Some clones in this sample may be carry-over from other donors' samples.

The V gene is TRBV4-3, the J gene TRBJ2-5; D might be TRBD1 (5 bases). The CDR3 spans 16 residues. CDR1 LGHNA and CDR2 YSLEER come from the germline V gene. V lost 1 base, J lost 5 bases, and 17 bases lay in between. CDR3 nucleotides: TGCGCCAGCAGCCAAGCCAAAGGGGCGACCGGTGAGACCCAGTACTTC. The encoded protein is CASSQAKGATGETQYF.

This chain joins TRBV4-1 and TRBJ2-1, with unresolved D. The V gene lost 7 bases and the J gene lost 0 bases, with 19 bases spanning the gap. The CDR3 spans 17 residues. Germline V lookup: CDR1 MGHRA, CDR2 YSYEKL. CDR3 residues: CASTGRRWYSSYNEQFF. The CDR3 DNA reads as TGCGCCAGCACCGGTCGACGGTGGTACAGCTCCTACAATGAGCAGTTCTTC.

A few counts support this clonotype. The chain links TRBV5-4 to TRBJ1-2, with 10 bases fitting TRBD1. This CDR3 is 15 amino acids long. Germline lookup yields CDR1 SGHNT and CDR2 YYREEE (reference sequence). Losses at the gene ends were 4 bases for V and 5 bases for J; bases not matched to a gene: 8. The CDR3 spells CASSPPRTGGYGYTF. The DNA for the CDR3 is TGTGCCAGCAGCCCCCCGAGGACAGGGGGGTATGGCTACACCTTC. Based on the CDR3 plus reference TRBV5-4 and TRBJ1-2, the full variable domain is ETGVTQSPTHLIKTRGQQVTLRCSSQSGHNTVSWYQQALGQGPQFIFQYYREEENGRGNFPPRFSGLQFPNYSSELNVNALELDDSALYLCASSPPRTGGYGYTFGSGTRLTVV.

This clonotype was observed a few times. This chain uses TRBV28 with TRBJ2-1, with D perhaps TRBD1 or TRBD2 (5 bases each). Germline CDR1 MDHEN, CDR2 SYDVKM. V lost 2 bases and J 5 bases, leaving 13 bases between the germline ends. The CDR3 consists of 15 residues. CDR3 in DNA: TGTGCCAGCAGTTTAATAGGGGAGAGAGACAATGAGCAGTTCTTC. This gives the protein CASSLIGERDNEQFF.

The CDR3 DNA is TGTGCCAGCAGTTCTAGCGAGGACAATGAGCAGTTCTTC. Protein product: CASSSSEDNEQFF. The chain has TRBV12-3 or TRBV12-4 and TRBJ2-1; perhaps TRBD2 as D (6 bases). The CDR3 is 13 amino acids. Trimming removed 4 bases at V and 5 bases at J, with 9 bases between.

In its sample, this clonotype was seen many times. This rearrangement joins TRBV7-2 to TRBJ1-1; tentatively, D is TRBD1 (5 bases). Germline V CDR1 and CDR2: SGHTA, FQGNSA. Trimming left V 2 bases short and J 7 bases short, with 14 bases between. This CDR3 is 14 amino acids long. The CDR3 DNA follows: TGTGCCAGCAGCTTATCAGGACAAACAAATGAAGCTTTCTTT. This gives the protein CASSLSGQTNEAFF.

The chain couples TRBV2 to TRBJ2-2; 9 nucleotides agree with TRBD1. There are 15 residues in the CDR3. J was trimmed by 2 bases and V by 10 bases; bases with no gene match: 8. Germline assignment: CDR1 SNHLY and CDR2 FYNNEI. The CDR3 region is CATFPGQGNTGELFF. The CDR3 DNA reads as TGTGCCACTTTTCCGGGACAGGGAAACACCGGGGAGCTGTTTTTT. The full variable domain, its missing parts supplied by reference TRBV2 and TRBJ2-2, is EPEVTQTPSHQVTQMGQEVILRCVPISNHLYFYWYRQILGQKVEFLVSFYNNEISEKSEIFDDQFSVERPDGSNFTLKIRSTKLEDSAMYFCATFPGQGNTGELFFGEGSRLTVL.

V usage is TRBV5-5 and J usage is TRBJ2-1; no clear D. CDR1 SGHKS and CDR2 YYEKEE come from the germline V gene (reference sequence). Trimming cost V 0 bases and J 13 bases, with 14 bases left between them. The CDR3 has 13 amino acids. The CDR3 DNA reads as TGTGCCAGCAGCTTGGGGGTCTCCCAACGCCAGTTCTTC. The encoded protein is CASSLGVSQRQFF.

The chain has TRBV20-1 and TRBJ1-3; no reliable D call. CDR3 length: 13 residues. Germline V CDR1 and CDR2: DFQATT, SNEGSKA (reference sequence). Trimming removed 5 bases from V and 0 bases from J, with 8 bases in between. The CDR3 DNA follows: TGCAGTGCTCACTCGAGCTCTGGAAACACCATATATTTT. It yields the protein CSAHSSSGNTIYF.

J is TRBJ2-1 and V is TRBV19; 11 nucleotides line up with TRBD2. Per the germline V gene, CDR1 is LNHDA and CDR2 is SQIVND (reference sequence). V was pared by 4 bases and J by 6 bases, with 8 bases of the junction left unmatched. The CDR3 has 16 residues. The CDR3 is CASSNIAGGFFNEQFF. Written as DNA, the CDR3 is TGTGCCAGTAGTAACATAGCGGGAGGGTTCTTCAATGAGCAGTTCTTC.

This clonotype has a handful of counts. The chain links TRBV6-2 or TRBV6-3 to TRBJ2-1; either TRBD1 or TRBD2 may fit D (7 bases each). Germline assignment: CDR1 MNHEY and CDR2 SVGEGT. Trimming removed 2 bases at V and 2 bases at J, with 16 bases between. The CDR3 sequence is 17 residues long. The CDR3, as DNA: TGTGCCAGCAGTTACGGGGGGCAGGGGGGGACCTACAATGAGCAGTTCTTC. Translating gives CASSYGGQGGTYNEQFF.

The chain has TRBV7-3 and TRBJ1-2, with TRBD1 matching 7 bases. CDR3 size: 14 residues. From germline, CDR1 is SGHTA and CDR2 FQGTGA. Germline trimming cut 4 bases from V and 5 bases from J; bases unmatched to any gene: 7. CDR3 in DNA: TGTGCCAGCAGCTACGGGCAGGGGGGGTATGGCTACACCTTC. Translating gives CASSYGQGGYGYTF.

In its sample, this clonotype was seen a few times. V and J are TRBV5-6 and TRBJ1-5, with 7 positions matching TRBD1. The germline V gene encodes CDR1 SGHDT and CDR2 YYEEEE. The ends lost 4 bases at V and 1 base at J; junction bases unmatched: 8. The CDR3 spans 16 residues. In nucleotides, the CDR3 is TGTGCCAGCAGCAGTAGACAGGGAGACAGCAATCAGCCCCAGCATTTT. The encoded protein is CASSSRQGDSNQPQHF.

The V and J genes are TRBV27 and TRBJ2-7, with D hard to call. CDR3 length equals 14 residues. The germline V gene has CDR1 MNHEY and CDR2 SMNVEV (reference sequence). The V end was cut by 0 bases, the J end by 2 bases, with 8 bases between. The DNA for the CDR3 is TGTGCCAGCAGTTTATCGGTAGGGCCCTACGAGCAGTACTTC. Residues: CASSLSVGPYEQYF.

This clonotype was observed a few times. The chain couples TRBV28 to TRBJ2-3; TRBD2 matches at 13 bases. In germline, CDR1 is MDHEN, CDR2 SYDVKM. Trimming took 7 bases from V and 4 from J; bases not matched to a gene: 8. This CDR3 has 16 amino acids. Here the CDR3 reads CASTDLGLAGSDTQYF. CDR3 sequence (DNA): TGTGCCAGCACCGATCTGGGACTAGCGGGATCAGATACGCAGTATTTT.

This clonotype was seen only a few times. This sequence joins TRBV7-9 and TRBJ2-1, with TRBD2 matching over 8 bases. Germline V gene lookup returns CDR1 SEHNR and CDR2 FQNEAQ (reference sequence). The CDR3 totals 16 residues. The trim removed 5 bases at V and 6 bases at J, leaving 12 bases unmatched. CDR3 sequence reads: CASSQAGTRGGNEQFF. In DNA, the CDR3 is TGTGCCAGCAGCCAAGCCGGGACTAGGGGTGGCAATGAGCAGTTCTTC.

This clonotype was seen a handful of times. This chain joins TRBV6-2 or TRBV6-3 and TRBJ2-1, with D perhaps assigned TRBD1 or TRBD2 (5 bases each). Trimming shortened V by 6 bases and J by 3 bases, and 15 bases separated the two germline ends. Per the germline V gene, CDR1 is MNHEY and CDR2 is SVGEGT. The CDR3 consists of 15 residues. This CDR3 is CASSETGLNYNEQFF. The CDR3 DNA reads as TGTGCCAGCAGCGAGACGGGGCTAAACTACAATGAGCAGTTCTTC.

This clonotype turned up a few times. V is TRBV27 and J is TRBJ2-7; 8 nucleotides agree with TRBD1. Losses at the gene ends were 3 bases for V and 4 bases for J; bases not matched to a gene: 5. Germline-derived CDR1 and CDR2 are MNHEY and SMNVEV (reference sequence). CDR3 length: 14 amino acids. CDR3 sequence: CASSFRTGLYEQYV. The CDR3 nucleotides read TGTGCCAGCAGTTTCAGGACAGGGCTTTACGAGCAGTACGTC.

V usage is TRBV19 and J usage is TRBJ2-2; no reliable D call. The CDR3 contains 13 residues. V was trimmed by 4 bases and J by 10 bases, leaving 13 bases between them. Germline V lookup: CDR1 LNHDA, CDR2 SQIVND (reference sequence). CDR3 loop: CASSTYLGSELFF. In nucleotides, the CDR3 is TGTGCCAGTAGTACCTATCTAGGGTCGGAGCTGTTTTTT. Full variable domain (missing parts from reference TRBV19 and TRBJ2-2): DGGITQSPKYLFRKEGQNVTLSCEQNLNHDAMYWYRQDPGQGLRLIYYSQIVNDFQKGDIAEGYSVSREKKESFPLTVTSAQKNPTAFYLCASSTYLGSELFFGEGSRLTVL.

V gene TRBV6-4 combines with J gene TRBJ2-2, with TRBD2 matching 12 bases. Germline V CDR1 and CDR2: MRHNA, SNTAGT. The CDR3 has 16 residues. J lost 5 bases, V lost 6 bases, and 7 bases had no gene match. CDR3 loop: CASRKTSGRETGELFF. In DNA form, the CDR3 reads TGTGCCAGCAGAAAGACTAGCGGGAGAGAAACCGGGGAGCTGTTTTTT.

This chain joins TRBV10-2 and TRBJ2-4; 12 bases align to TRBD2. Per the germline V gene, CDR1 is WSHSY and CDR2 is SAAADI. The CDR3 spans 13 residues. With V trimmed by 8 bases and J by 5 bases, 1 base remained unmatched. The CDR3 protein is CASRLAGENIQYF. CDR3 nucleotides: TGCGCCAGCCGACTAGCGGGAGAAAACATTCAGTACTTC.

This clonotype was picked up a small number of times. CDR3 bases: TGTGCCAGCAGCTTAGAACTAGTCCAAAACATTCAGTACTTC. It specifies CASSLELVQNIQYF. The chain uses TRBV7-8 and TRBJ2-4; D possibly corresponds to TRBD2 (5 bases). CDR1 is SGHVS, CDR2 FQNEAQ, per germline. V was trimmed by 1 base and J by 5 bases, leaving 9 bases between them. CDR3 length: 14 residues.

The genes are TRBV20-1 and TRBJ2-3, with a possible D match to TRBD2 (5 bases). V shed 5 bases and J shed 0 bases, with 9 bases lying between them. Germline CDR1 reads DFQATT; CDR2 reads SNEGSKA (reference sequence). The CDR3 spans 13 residues. The CDR3 is CSAGLTSTDTQYF. In DNA form, the CDR3 reads TGCAGTGCTGGACTCACGAGCACAGATACGCAGTATTTT.

This clonotype was seen more than once but under ten times. V is TRBV24-1 and J is TRBJ2-3; no firm D call. CDR1 KGHDR and CDR2 SFDVKD come from the germline V gene. The CDR3 extends over 14 amino acids. The V end was cut by 2 bases, the J end by 2 bases, with 7 bases between. In DNA form, the CDR3 reads TGTGCCACCAGTGATTGGGCAGCCACAGATACGCAGTATTTT. This encodes CATSDWAATDTQYF.